The 27 T cell receptor beta chains below come from one sample, sequenced in a study of robustness of blood B and T cell sequencing (dated by TCRdb to the late 2010s). Library preparation used PCR. The instrument given in TCRdb is Illumina MiSeq. Synthesis of cDNA relied on SMARTScribe reverse transcriptase together with a 5' template-switch oligo that added a universal priming site. The template-switch oligo carried a 12-nucleotide random unique molecular identifier (UMI) that tagged each cDNA molecule. TCRdb redid the processing of the public reads, applying fastp at Q25 and MiXCR, and retained in-frame beta chains. Under each unique CDR3 protein, matching rows form one entry showing the most common genes and DNA. A total of nearly 1,500 distinct CDR3 sequences appear in this sample, approximately 61% of them only once. Less than 45% of the sample comes from the top ten. TCRbeta repertoires were measured from mRNA instead of genomic DNA, an approach that captures expressed receptors.

What was sequenced was peripheral blood. These receptors were obtained from a human donor in good health.

The J gene is TRBJ1-5, the V gene TRBV4-2; 9 bases are shared with TRBD1. The junction had 6 bases not matched to a gene; V was cut back by 0 bases and J by 0 bases. The CDR3 runs to 18 residues. Per the germline V gene, CDR1 is LGHNA and CDR2 is YNFKEQ. DNA of the CDR3: TGTGCCAGCAGCCAAGAGGGGGACAGGGACTATAGCAATCAGCCCCAGCATTTT. It yields the protein CASSQEGDRDYSNQPQHF.

The chain uses TRBV6-4 and TRBJ1-5, with unresolved D. This CDR3 has 13 residues. Trimming removed 2 bases from V and 7 bases from J, with 9 bases in between. The germline V gene encodes CDR1 MRHNA and CDR2 SNTAGT. CDR3 region: CASSDNEAQPQHF. The CDR3 nucleotides read TGTGCCAGCAGTGACAATGAGGCCCAGCCCCAGCATTTT.

The V gene is TRBV10-1, the J gene TRBJ2-1; the D gene could be TRBD1 or TRBD2 (5 bases each). The V gene's germline CDR1 is WNHNN and CDR2 SYGVQD (reference sequence). Trimming removed 1 base from V and 1 base from J, with 8 bases in between. The CDR3 consists of 15 residues. The DNA for the CDR3 is TGCGCCAGCAGTGAGTTATGGGGGTCCTACAATGAGCAGTTCTTC. It is translated as CASSELWGSYNEQFF.

The chain carries TRBV5-1 and TRBJ1-4, with 8 bases identical to TRBD1. The CDR3 is made up of 14 amino acids. CDR1 is SGHRS and CDR2 is YFSETQ in the germline V gene. Trimming removed 4 bases from V and 11 bases from J; junction bases left unmatched: 10. The CDR3 sequence is CASSTRTGPGKLFF. In DNA form, the CDR3 reads TGCGCCAGCAGCACGCGGACAGGGCCCGGGAAACTGTTTTTT.

The chain uses TRBV18 and TRBJ2-7; TRBD1 agrees at 9 bases. J gave up 3 bases and V 3 bases, and 6 bases lay outside the gene matches. The CDR3 loop spans 15 amino acids. CDR1 is KGHSH, CDR2 LQKENI, per germline. This chain's CDR3 is CASSPAGTGNYEQYF. Written as DNA, the CDR3 is TGTGCCAGCTCACCCGCCGGGACAGGGAACTACGAGCAGTACTTC. The full variable domain, its missing parts supplied by reference TRBV18 and TRBJ2-7, is NAGVMQNPRHLVRRRGQEARLRCSPMKGHSHVYWYRQLPEEGLKFMVYLQKENIIDESGMPKERFSAEFPKEGPSILRIQQVVRGDSAAYFCASSPAGTGNYEQYFGPGTRLTVT.

There are a few counts of this clonotype. The V and J genes are TRBV28 and TRBJ2-7; no firm D call. The CDR3 runs 13 residues. CDR1 and CDR2 from the germline V gene are MDHEN and SYDVKM. V was cut by 2 bases and J by 1 base, with 6 bases left in between. The CDR3: CASSLSTSYEQYF. Here the CDR3 DNA reads TGTGCCAGCAGTTTAAGCACGTCCTACGAGCAGTACTTC.

The chain uses TRBV5-1 and TRBJ1-1; no clear D gene. Germline CDR1 reads SGHRS; CDR2 reads YFSETQ. CDR3 size: 15 residues. The germline V and J ends were trimmed by 0 bases and 4 bases, with 13 bases remaining between them. CDR3 in amino acids: CASSLDGGSSTEAFF. CDR3 in DNA: TGCGCCAGCAGCTTGGATGGAGGGTCAAGCACTGAAGCTTTCTTT. Complete variable domain (other parts from reference TRBV5-1 and TRBJ1-1): KAGVTQTPRYLIKTRGQQVTLSCSPISGHRSVSWYQQTPGQGLQFLFEYFSETQRNKGNFPGRFSGRQFSNSRSEMNVSTLELGDSALYLCASSLDGGSSTEAFFGQGTRLTVV.

The count of this clonotype is one. This rearrangement joins TRBV5-1 to TRBJ2-1; 11 bases agree with TRBD1. Germline V lookup: CDR1 SGHRS, CDR2 YFSETQ. The ends lost 4 bases at V and 6 bases at J; junction bases unmatched: 3. This CDR3 is built from 14 residues. CDR3 region: CASSMGTGGNEQFF. Here the CDR3 DNA reads TGCGCCAGCAGCATGGGGACAGGGGGCAATGAGCAGTTCTTC.

This chain uses TRBV28 with TRBJ2-7; 8 bases line up with TRBD1. The CDR3 loop spans 14 amino acids. Unmatched junction bases numbered 8, after V lost 10 bases and J lost 0 bases. The germline CDR1 and CDR2 sequences are MDHEN and SYDVKM. In DNA form, the CDR3 reads TGTGCCACTGAACTAGACAGGGGCTCCTACGAGCAGTACTTC. Protein sequence: CATELDRGSYEQYF.

This sequence joins TRBV18 and TRBJ1-4; TRBD1 matches at 7 bases. V lost 2 bases, J lost 3 bases, and 6 bases stayed unmatched. The CDR3 runs 16 residues. Per germline, CDR1 KGHSH and CDR2 LQKENI. CDR3 region: CASSPTRDSSNEKLFF. CDR3 sequence (DNA): TGTGCCAGCTCACCAACTAGGGACAGCTCTAATGAAAAACTGTTTTTT.

This chain uses TRBV2 with TRBJ2-1; 11 bases align to TRBD2. This CDR3 spans 16 amino acids. Per the germline V gene, CDR1 is SNHLY and CDR2 is FYNNEI. V dropped 4 bases and J dropped 4; count of bases not matched to a gene: 6. The CDR3 loop reads CASSALTSGVYNEQFF. The CDR3 nucleotides are TGTGCCAGCAGTGCCCTGACTAGCGGGGTTTACAATGAGCAGTTCTTC.

This chain connects TRBV29-1 to TRBJ1-2, with D perhaps matching TRBD1 (6 bases). This CDR3 contains 12 residues. Deletions cut 5 bases from V and 6 bases from J, with 13 bases between. Germline CDR1 reads SQVTM; CDR2 reads ANQGSEA. DNA for the CDR3: TGCAGCGTTCCACAGGGAGGGGATGGCTACACCTTC. Protein product: CSVPQGGDGYTF.

This chain connects TRBV15 to TRBJ1-1, with TRBD1 as a possible D gene (6 bases). This CDR3 comprises 13 residues. CDR1 is LNHNV and CDR2 is YYDKDF in the germline V gene (reference sequence). V lost 3 bases, J lost 4 bases, and 9 bases lay in between. The CDR3 DNA is TGTGCCACCAGCAGCACAGGGTCCACTGAAGCTTTCTTT. Protein product: CATSSTGSTEAFF.

This clonotype was seen only once. CDR3 nucleotide sequence: TGTGCCAGCAGCTTGGGGGGTGGCCGGGAAAACATTCAGTACTTC. Its protein product is CASSLGGGRENIQYF. V is TRBV5-4 and J is TRBJ2-4; D is undetermined. V was trimmed by 0 bases and J by 5 bases, leaving 12 bases between them. The CDR3 loop spans 15 amino acids. In germline, CDR1 is SGHNT, CDR2 YYREEE (reference sequence).

The chain has TRBV5-1 and TRBJ1-3, with D unresolved. Germline V gives CDR1 SGHRS, CDR2 YFSETQ. The V gene lost 4 bases and the J gene lost 1 base, with 12 bases spanning the gap. There are 15 residues in the CDR3. The chain's CDR3 is CASSPGAESGNTIYF. The CDR3 region has the DNA TGCGCCAGCAGCCCGGGCGCTGAATCTGGAAACACCATATATTTT. Filled out from reference TRBV5-1 and TRBJ1-3, the complete variable domain reads KAGVTQTPRYLIKTRGQQVTLSCSPISGHRSVSWYQQTPGQGLQFLFEYFSETQRNKGNFPGRFSGRQFSNSRSEMNVSTLELGDSALYLCASSPGAESGNTIYFGEGSWLTVV.

The chain has TRBV20-1 and TRBJ2-3, with a possible D match to TRBD2 (6 bases). CDR3 length equals 12 residues. The V end was cut by 5 bases, the J end by 0 bases, with 6 bases between. Germline V gene sequence: CDR1 DFQATT, CDR2 SNEGSKA (reference sequence). CDR3 DNA: TGCAGTGCTGGGACTAGCACAGATACGCAGTATTTT. Its translation: CSAGTSTDTQYF.

In this sample, this clonotype turned up a few times. V and J are TRBV3-1 and TRBJ2-3; perhaps TRBD1 as D (5 bases). There are 15 residues in the CDR3. Trimming left V 0 bases short and J 6 bases short, with 13 bases between. The germline gives CDR1 LGHDT, CDR2 YNNKEL (reference sequence). CDR3 loop: CASSQDRLGPDTQYF. In DNA, the CDR3 is TGTGCCAGCAGCCAAGACCGCCTGGGGCCTGATACGCAGTATTTT.

This clonotype showed up just once. The chain is built from TRBV15 and TRBJ2-7; 9 bases are a match to TRBD2. V was clipped by 0 bases and J by 0 bases; unmatched bases: 6. This CDR3 spans 17 amino acids. The germline CDR1 and CDR2 sequences are LNHNV and YYDKDF (reference sequence). CDR3 region: CATSRDLQREDSYEQYF. The DNA of the CDR3 is TGTGCCACCAGCAGAGATCTTCAGCGGGAGGACTCCTACGAGCAGTACTTC. Drawing the rest from reference TRBV15 and TRBJ2-7, the complete variable domain is DAMVIQNPRYQVTQFGKPVTLSCSQTLNHNVMYWYQQKSSQAPKLLFHYYDKDFNNEADTPDNFQSRRPNTSFCFLDIRSPGLGDTAMYLCATSRDLQREDSYEQYFGPGTRLTVT.

The chain links TRBV6-8 to TRBJ2-1, with TRBD1 matching 12 bases. This CDR3 contains 17 residues. Germline V gene lookup returns CDR1 MNHGY and CDR2 SAAAGT. Trimming cost V 0 bases and J 7 bases; bases outside gene matches: 7. The CDR3 bases are TGTGCCAGCAGTTACTCGATAGGGACAGGGGGCTTAAATGAGCAGTTCTTC. It specifies CASSYSIGTGGLNEQFF.

J is TRBJ2-3 and V is TRBV7-2; D perhaps matches TRBD1 (5 bases). The CDR3 is made up of 16 amino acids. CDR1 and CDR2 (germline): SGHTA, FQGNSA. Trimming removed 2 bases from V and 2 bases from J, with 14 bases in between. CDR3 amino acids: CASSLWPTELTDTQYF. The CDR3 nucleotides are TGTGCCAGCAGCTTATGGCCGACAGAACTCACAGATACGCAGTATTTT.

This chain joins TRBV6-5 and TRBJ1-2; perhaps TRBD1 as D (5 bases). This CDR3 spans 18 amino acids. Germline lookup yields CDR1 MNHEY and CDR2 SVGAGI. Trimming took 0 bases from V and 0 from J, leaving 17 bases between them. As DNA, the CDR3 is TGTGCCAGCAGTTACTCGATCGGCCGGGGCGCAGCTAACTATGGCTACACCTTC. It encodes CASSYSIGRGAANYGYTF.

This clonotype was seen only a few times. The chain combines TRBV10-1 with TRBJ2-7, with 8 bases aligning to TRBD1. Germline CDR1 reads WNHNN; CDR2 reads SYGVQD (reference sequence). The CDR3 totals 16 residues. The V gene end was trimmed by 6 bases and the J gene end by 0 bases; junction bases not matched to a gene: 10. CDR3 nucleotide sequence: TGCGCCAGCAGCTCCGACAGGGGCGATCTCTCCTACGAGCAGTACTTC. Translating gives CASSSDRGDLSYEQYF.

The gene calls are TRBV5-5 and TRBJ2-7; D gene ambiguous. The CDR3 is 13 residues long. Trimming took 0 bases from V and 0 from J, leaving 4 bases between them. Germline V gene data show CDR1 as SGHKS and CDR2 as YYEKEE (reference sequence). DNA for the CDR3: TGTGCCAGCAGCTTGGGTAGCTCCTACGAGCAGTACTTC. Translated, it gives CASSLGSSYEQYF.

This sequence joins TRBV11-2 and TRBJ2-3; D possibly corresponds to TRBD2 (5 bases). The CDR3 is 14 residues long. CDR1 and CDR2 from the germline V gene are SGHAT and FQNNGV. V was shortened by 5 bases and J by 5 bases, with 14 bases between the two germline ends. As DNA, the CDR3 is TGTGCCAGCAGCCTCGGTGCCGGGGTAGATACGCAGTATTTT. Translating gives CASSLGAGVDTQYF.

This clonotype has just a few counts. The chain combines TRBV9 with TRBJ2-1, with 9 nucleotides matching TRBD1. With V trimmed by 4 bases and J by 5 bases, 7 bases remained unmatched. CDR1 is SGDLS and CDR2 is YYNGEE in the germline V gene. The CDR3 has 15 residues. Written as DNA, the CDR3 is TGTGCCAGCAGCCGCCAGACAGGGGGGCACAATGAGCAGTTCTTC. Protein sequence: CASSRQTGGHNEQFF.

This rearrangement joins TRBV15 to TRBJ1-3; D call uncertain. The CDR3 totals 13 residues. Per the germline V gene, CDR1 is LNHNV and CDR2 is YYDKDF (reference sequence). V dropped 0 bases and J dropped 4 bases, with 4 bases sitting between them. The CDR3 DNA reads as TGTGCCACCAGCAGAGACAGCGGAAACACCATATATTTT. Protein: CATSRDSGNTIYF.

This chain joins TRBV5-5 and TRBJ1-5; the D gene is possibly TRBD1 (6 bases). There are 14 residues in the CDR3. Germline-derived CDR1 and CDR2 are SGHKS and YYEKEE (reference sequence). V dropped 4 bases and J dropped 4 bases, with 12 bases sitting between them. CDR3 in DNA: TGTGCCAGCAGCCACAGGGATGGGAATCAGCCCCAGCATTTT. Amino acids: CASSHRDGNQPQHF.